These 3 T cell receptor beta chains share one sample of origin, sequenced in a study of breast tumors, draining lymph nodes, adjacent tissues. Breast cancer patients provided tissue from their axillary draining lymph nodes. TCRdb re-called the multiplex PCR reads with MiXCR, one entry per CDR3 protein. Of approximately 210,000 distinct CDR3 sequences listed, 30% to 35% are singletons. What was sequenced was axillary lymph node tissue. These TCRs come from a female donor with breast cancer. Some clones in this sample may be carry-over from other donors' samples.

In its sample, this clonotype was seen many times. The V call is TRBV7-9, the J call TRBJ2-1; the D is unclear. V was shortened by 2 bases and J by 4 bases, with 9 bases between the two germline ends. This CDR3 region has 14 residues. Germline CDR1 SEHNR, CDR2 FQNEAQ (reference sequence). The CDR3 is CASSLLGPYNEQFF. CDR3 in DNA: TGTGCCAGCAGCTTATTAGGGCCTTACAATGAGCAGTTCTTC.

This clonotype came up many times. The rearrangement uses TRBV5-1 and TRBJ2-2; 8 bases agree with TRBD2. Germline V gene lookup returns CDR1 SGHRS and CDR2 YFSETQ. The ends lost 4 bases at V and 6 bases at J; junction bases unmatched: 8. This CDR3 has 15 amino acids. CDR3 sequence: CASSHQLTSAGELFF. The CDR3, as DNA: TGCGCCAGCAGCCATCAGCTGACTAGCGCCGGGGAGCTGTTTTTT.

This clonotype was found many times. The genes are TRBV20-1 and TRBJ2-7, with D possibly TRBD2 on 5 matching bases. The V end was cut by 0 bases, the J end by 0 bases, with 15 bases between. Germline V gives CDR1 DFQATT, CDR2 SNEGSKA (reference sequence). CDR3 length: 16 amino acids. The CDR3 DNA follows: TGCAGTGCTAGAGATCTGAGCGGAAAGAGCTCCTACGAGCAGTACTTC. Translating gives CSARDLSGKSSYEQYF.